This passage covers 17 T cell receptor beta chains from one sample sequenced in a study of CD8 T cells in ankylosing spondylitis. TCRdb called the 5' RACE reads again in MiXCR, with one record for every CDR3 protein. The sample carries about 220,000 distinct CDR3 sequences, roughly a tenth recorded once. Material for sequencing was blood, either unsorted or a sorted T cell fraction (not recorded which). Every receptor here comes from a male donor with ankylosing spondylitis or in good health (not recorded which).

This clonotype was picked up many times. The chain joins TRBV27 to TRBJ1-6; 10 bases are a match to TRBD1. Germline CDR1 MNHEY, CDR2 SMNVEV (reference sequence). Trimming cost V 6 bases and J 10 bases; bases outside gene matches: 9. This CDR3 contains 15 residues. This CDR3 reads CASSLAGTGDSPLHF. DNA for the CDR3: TGTGCCAGCAGCTTGGCCGGGACAGGGGACTCACCCCTCCACTTT.

At least ten counts were recorded for this clonotype. This sequence joins TRBV6-2 or TRBV6-3 and TRBJ2-3, with no clear D. CDR1 and CDR2 (germline): MNHEY, SVGEGT. The CDR3 totals 16 residues. Trimming removed 2 bases from V and 3 bases from J, with 15 bases in between. In DNA form, the CDR3 reads TGTGCCAGCAGTTACCCCGCGTACATGACAACAGATACGCAGTATTTT. As protein: CASSYPAYMTTDTQYF.

The CDR3 DNA reads TGTGCCAGCACCAGCTTTGGCGGGGGGACCTACAATGAGCAGTTCTTC. Protein sequence: CASTSFGGGTYNEQFF. V gene TRBV7-2 combines with J gene TRBJ2-1, with 8 bases identical to TRBD2. The J segment lost 2 bases and the V segment lost 7 bases, leaving 10 bases of the junction unmatched. The CDR3 is 16 residues long. The germline V gene has CDR1 SGHTA and CDR2 FQGNSA.

This clonotype showed up just a few times. CDR3 nucleotides: TGCGCCAGCAGCTTGGGAGGGCTAGCGCGCGACAATGAGCAGTTCTTC. Residues: CASSLGGLARDNEQFF. The chain employs TRBV5-1 and TRBJ2-1; TRBD2 might be the D (6 bases). Trimming pared 0 bases from V and 5 bases from J, leaving 15 bases between. Germline CDR1 is SGHRS and CDR2 is YFSETQ. The CDR3 has 16 amino acids.

The chain combines TRBV29-1 with TRBJ1-1; D perhaps matches TRBD1 (6 bases). V was shortened by 7 bases and J by 3 bases, with 18 bases between the two germline ends. The germline CDR1 and CDR2 sequences are SQVTM and ANQGSEA. This CDR3 is built from 14 residues. The CDR3 loop is CSGVRRGADTEAFF. The CDR3 DNA sequence: TGCAGCGGCGTCCGTCGGGGGGCGGACACTGAAGCTTTCTTT.

The J gene is TRBJ2-5, the V gene TRBV3-1; D may correspond to TRBD1 or TRBD2 (5 bases each). The CDR3 has 14 amino acids. The germline gives CDR1 LGHDT, CDR2 YNNKEL (reference sequence). V lost 8 bases and J 5 bases, leaving 18 bases between the germline ends. CDR3 amino acids: CASLQMGRPETQYF. The CDR3 DNA sequence: TGTGCCAGCCTCCAGATGGGACGACCGGAGACCCAGTACTTC.

The chain has TRBV3-1 and TRBJ2-6; a possible D gene is TRBD2 (7 bases). The CDR3 extends over 13 amino acids. CDR1 is LGHDT and CDR2 is YNNKEL in the germline V gene (reference sequence). V lost 8 bases and J 4 bases, leaving 9 bases between the germline ends. In DNA form, the CDR3 reads TGTGCCAGCCGGGGGGCCGGGGCCAACGTCCTGACTTTC. It codes for CASRGAGANVLTF.

This clonotype has just a few counts. This rearrangement joins TRBV5-1 to TRBJ2-1; 9 nucleotides align to TRBD1. CDR1 and CDR2 (germline): SGHRS, YFSETQ. V lost 4 bases and J lost 6; bases outside the gene matches: 8. The CDR3 runs to 15 residues. The CDR3 nucleotides are TGCGCCAGCAGCCCCCCCGGGACAGGGACCAATGAGCAGTTCTTC. Its translation is CASSPPGTGTNEQFF.

The V and J genes are TRBV7-8 and TRBJ1-2, with 10 bases matching TRBD1. CDR1 is SGHVS, CDR2 FQNEAQ, per germline. This CDR3 contains 14 residues. V was clipped by 5 bases and J by 6 bases; unmatched bases: 6. CDR3 in amino acids: CASSLRDRGNGYTF. CDR3 bases: TGTGCCAGCAGCCTTCGGGACAGGGGAAATGGCTACACCTTC.

The chain combines TRBV5-1 with TRBJ1-5; D unclear. CDR3 length: 14 amino acids. V was pared by 4 bases and J by 4 bases, with 12 bases between. Germline CDR1 and CDR2: SGHRS and YFSETQ. For the CDR3, the DNA is TGCGCCAGCAGCCCCAGCGGAAGTAATCAGCCCCAGCATTTT. This sequence encodes CASSPSGSNQPQHF.

This clonotype was seen ten or more times. V gene TRBV20-1 combines with J gene TRBJ2-3, with 8 bases aligning to TRBD2. Unmatched junction bases numbered 3, after V lost 1 base and J lost 6 bases. Looked up from germline, CDR1 is DFQATT and CDR2 is SNEGSKA (reference sequence). The CDR3 is 13 residues long. CDR3 DNA: TGCAGTGCTAGAGCGGGGGGGGTTGATACGCAGTATTTT. As protein: CSARAGGVDTQYF.

In this sample, this clonotype turned up many times. The chain carries TRBV7-2 and TRBJ2-7; 9 bases fit TRBD2. Per germline, CDR1 SGHTA and CDR2 FQGNSA. Trimming at V came to 3 bases and at J to 0 bases, leaving 3 bases not matched to a gene. This CDR3 has 15 amino acids. CDR3 in DNA: TGTGCCAGCAGCTTGCCTAGCGGGGTCTCCTACGAGCAGTACTTC. Encoded protein: CASSLPSGVSYEQYF.

The rearrangement uses TRBV28 and TRBJ1-2; D is ambiguous. V shed 6 bases and J shed 4 bases, with 18 bases lying between them. The CDR3 contains 15 residues. CDR1 and CDR2 from the germline V gene are MDHEN and SYDVKM. The CDR3 protein is CASSPGLSSPYGYTF. The CDR3 nucleotides are TGTGCCAGCAGCCCCGGCCTCTCCTCGCCCTATGGCTACACCTTC.

With respect to this clonotype: A much bigger clone sits one base away, suggesting this may be a read error. This rearrangement joins TRBV20-1 to TRBJ2-3; D is perhaps TRBD1 or TRBD2 (5 bases each). Trimming removed 6 bases at V and 1 base at J, with 20 bases between. Germline assignment: CDR1 DFQATT and CDR2 SNEGSKA (reference sequence). CDR3 length: 16 amino acids. CDR3 DNA sequence: TGCAGTGCCGACCTCCCGGGACGTTCGGGCACAGATACGCAGTATTTT. Amino acid sequence: CSADLPGRSGTDTQYF.

In this sample, this clonotype turned up many times. This chain uses TRBV20-1 with TRBJ2-1; D possibly corresponds to TRBD2 (7 bases). This CDR3 spans 14 amino acids. The germline gives CDR1 DFQATT, CDR2 SNEGSKA (reference sequence). The CDR3 DNA sequence: TGCAGGGCCCAAAGGGGGGGGGAGTACAATGAGCAGTTCTTC. Translated: CRAQRGGEYNEQFF.

To note about this clonotype: A read error is possible here, since a much larger clone lies one base away. The rearrangement links TRBV5-1 to TRBJ1-4; 8 bases match TRBD1. V shed 4 bases, J shed 4 bases, and the junction held 3 bases outside the gene matches. This CDR3 comprises 14 residues. Germline CDR1 is SGHRS and CDR2 is YFSETQ. The CDR3 is CASSLGQVNEKLFF. The CDR3 bases are TGCGCCAGCAGCCTGGGACAGGTTAATGAAAAACTGTTTTTT.

V gene TRBV5-1 combines with J gene TRBJ2-7; D is undetermined. V was cut by 4 bases and J by 0 bases, with 17 bases left in between. The CDR3 is made up of 16 amino acids. Germline CDR1 SGHRS, CDR2 YFSETQ. The CDR3 loop reads CASSDNLGISSYEQYF. The CDR3 nucleotides read TGCGCCAGCAGCGACAATTTAGGGATCAGCTCCTACGAGCAGTACTTC.